The rows below give T cell receptor beta chains drawn from one sample of a study of T-cell reconstitution after alpha-beta-depleted transplantation in children. TCRdb used MiXCR to reprocess the PCR reads, holding one entry per CDR3 protein. The table shows 250,000 to 300,000 distinct CDR3 sequences, with 6% to 10% occurring only once. The input for sequencing was peripheral blood, taken 360 days after TCRalphabeta/CD19-depleted stem cell transplant. The receptors derive from a female patient aged 2-15 years who had a stem cell transplant for Fanconi anemia, so the T cells may come from the graft donor. CDR3s include the opening cysteine and the closing phenylalanine or tryptophan. D genes are given only for firm matches. For some rows the clone size is stated as once, few or many, or as a class when expanded; others skip it.

size,length,D,V,J,DNA,CDR3
few,15,-,TRBV7-2,TRBJ1-1,TGTGCCAGCAGCTTAGTAGGGAAACTATGGTATGAAGCTTTCTTT,CASSLVGKLWYEAFF
-,15,-,TRBV4-2,TRBJ2-3,TGTGCCAGCAGCCAAGTTCGGGGGAGCACAGATACGCAGTATTTT,CASSQVRGSTDTQYF
few,13,-,TRBV5-1,TRBJ2-5,TGCGCCAGCAGCCCGAGATGGGGAGAGACCCAGTACTTC,CASSPRWGETQYF
many,13,-,TRBV5-1,TRBJ1-1,TGCGCCAGTATACAGGTTGGGGACACTGAAGCTTTCTTT,CASIQVGDTEAFF
many,13,-,TRBV29-1,TRBJ2-7,TGCAGCGTTACGGGTAGAGTGTCCTACGAGCAGTACTTC,CSVTGRVSYEQYF
few,11,-,TRBV27,TRBJ1-2,TGTGCCAGCAGTTTAAGGCAGGGACCCCTCTTC,CASSLRQGPLF
-,13,-,TRBV2,TRBJ2-5,TGTGCCAGCTCACCCGGGGTCGGTGAGACCCAGTACTTC,CASSPGVGETQYF
-,15,TRBD2,TRBV30,TRBJ2-3,TGTGCCTGGAGTGGGACTAGCGGGGGGCCCGATACGCAGTATTTT,CAWSGTSGGPDTQYF
many,12,-,TRBV20-1,TRBJ1-3,TGCAGTGCTAGAGACCTTGGAAACACCATATATTTT,CSARDLGNTIYF
many,15,TRBD2,TRBV12-3/TRBV12-4,TRBJ2-5,TGTGCCAGCAGCCTAGCGGGGGGGCCTAGGAAGACCCAGTACTTC,CASSLAGGPRKTQYF